The present T cell receptor (beta chain) was sequenced within a study of blood T cell repertoires in COVID-19. Study details: Donors in the United States, Italy and Spain gave samples during acute or convalescent COVID-19. The cDNA or gDNA used as material had been derived from T cells, B-cell-depleted T cells, or PBMCs.

V lost 4 bases, J lost 5 bases, and 9 bases lay in between. CDR1 is SNHLY, CDR2 FYNNEI, per germline. The CDR3 contains 13 residues. Authors' analysis steps: Scientists estimated how many nucleated cells there were by amplifying reference gene primers. Assay: immunoSEQ multiplex PCR; the TCRdb copy retains only in-frame clones and omits some. D and trimming come from the DNA, and the V and J calls and clone size come from that table. This sample has 87,000 or so clones; around 85% occur once, and the top ten carry approximately 16%. There are a few counts of this clone. The chain has TRBV2 and TRBJ1-5; D is unresolved. The TCR comes from an elderly woman with active or convalescent COVID-19. Sequenced input: peripheral blood. The CDR3 DNA sequence: TGTGCCAGCAGTGCGGGTGAGGATCAGCCCCAGCATTTT. It codes for CASSAGEDQPQHF.